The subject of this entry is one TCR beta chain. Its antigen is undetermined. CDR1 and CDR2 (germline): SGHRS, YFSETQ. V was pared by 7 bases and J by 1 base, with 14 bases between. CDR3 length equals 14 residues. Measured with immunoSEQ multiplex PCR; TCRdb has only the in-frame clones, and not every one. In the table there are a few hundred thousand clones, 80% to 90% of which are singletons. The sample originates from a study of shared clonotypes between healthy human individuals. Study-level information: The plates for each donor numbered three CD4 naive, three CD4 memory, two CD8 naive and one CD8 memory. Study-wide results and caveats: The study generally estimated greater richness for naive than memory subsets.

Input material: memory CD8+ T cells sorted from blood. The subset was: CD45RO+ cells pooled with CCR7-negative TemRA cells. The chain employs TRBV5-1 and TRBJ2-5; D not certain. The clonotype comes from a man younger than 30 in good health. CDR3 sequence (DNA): TGCGCCAGCGGAAAAAGGTGGAGCCAAGAGACCCAGTACTTC. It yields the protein CASGKRWSQETQYF.